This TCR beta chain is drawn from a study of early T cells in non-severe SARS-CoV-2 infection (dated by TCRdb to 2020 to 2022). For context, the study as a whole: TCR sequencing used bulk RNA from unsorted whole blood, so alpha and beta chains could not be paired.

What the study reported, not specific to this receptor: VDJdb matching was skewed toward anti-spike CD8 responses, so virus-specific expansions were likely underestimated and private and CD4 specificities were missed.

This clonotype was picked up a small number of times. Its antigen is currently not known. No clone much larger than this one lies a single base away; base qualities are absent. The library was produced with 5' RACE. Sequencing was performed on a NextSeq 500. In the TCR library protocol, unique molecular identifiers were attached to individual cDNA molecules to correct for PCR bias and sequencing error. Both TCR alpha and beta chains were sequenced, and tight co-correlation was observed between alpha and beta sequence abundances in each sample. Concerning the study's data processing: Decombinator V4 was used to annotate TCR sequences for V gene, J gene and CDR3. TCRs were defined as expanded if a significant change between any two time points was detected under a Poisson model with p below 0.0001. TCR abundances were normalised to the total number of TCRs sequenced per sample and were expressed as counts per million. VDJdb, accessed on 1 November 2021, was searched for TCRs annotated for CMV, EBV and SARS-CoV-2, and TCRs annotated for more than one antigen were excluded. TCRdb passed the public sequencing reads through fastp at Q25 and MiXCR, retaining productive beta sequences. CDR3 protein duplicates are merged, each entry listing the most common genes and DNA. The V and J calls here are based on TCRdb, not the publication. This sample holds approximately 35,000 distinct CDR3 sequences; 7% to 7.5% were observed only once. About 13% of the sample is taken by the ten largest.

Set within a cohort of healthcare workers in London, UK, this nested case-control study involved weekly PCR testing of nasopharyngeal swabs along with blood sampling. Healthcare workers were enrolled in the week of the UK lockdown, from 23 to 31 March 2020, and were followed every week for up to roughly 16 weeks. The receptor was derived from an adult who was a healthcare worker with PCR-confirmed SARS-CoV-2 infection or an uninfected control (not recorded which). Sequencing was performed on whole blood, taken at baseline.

The CDR3 loop reads CASRRTSGGETQYF. DNA sequence: TGTGCCAGCAGGCGGACTAGCGGCGGGGAGACCCAGTACTTC. This chain joins TRBV7-2 to TRBJ2-5, with 10 middle bases fitting TRBD2. Including cysteine and phenylalanine, the CDR3 has 14 amino acids. Of all the DNA, just the CDR3 is kept, 42 bases in frame from base 1. According to the germline V gene, CDR1 reads SGHTA and CDR2 reads FQGNSA. V is cut back by 6 bases and J by 5 bases, with 6 bases in the junction unmatched.